Sequencing of this T cell receptor beta chain was carried out in a study of CD8 T cells in ankylosing spondylitis (dated 2017 in TCRdb). Some background on the complete study: The study profiled T cell receptor beta repertoires in healthy donors and ankylosing spondylitis patients to find disease-linked TCR variants. In total, the full study cohort was made up of roughly 110 healthy donors and 20 to 25 ankylosing spondylitis patients. Peripheral blood was sampled, and synovial fluid was additionally collected from ankylosing spondylitis patients.

The run used an Illumina HiSeq 2500. Quantitative 5'-RACE with molecular barcodes was the method used to prepare the TCR beta libraries. As for the authors' bioinformatics: A new computational method, built on a probabilistic model of VDJ rearrangement, was used to identify disease-linked TCR variants. TCRdb's own reprocessing of the public reads used fastp at Q25 and MiXCR and kept productive beta chains. A single entry per CDR3 protein holds the most common genes and DNA from its merged rows. These V and J calls originate from TCRdb's pipeline instead of the authors' own analysis. The sample includes 240,000 or so distinct CDR3 sequences, with around 9.1% observed a single time. 6.8% of the sample is in the top ten clones. This clonotype was seen a few times. What this receptor recognizes is not known. Base qualities are missing; no much larger clone stands one base away. The CDR3 starts with the cysteine, ends with the phenylalanine, and has 16 residues. Only the CDR3 part of the read is kept: 48 bases, read in frame from the first base. Deletion took 6 bases off V and 0 bases off J, with a span of 15 bases between the germline ends. CDR1 and CDR2 are drawn from the germline V gene: SGHTA, FQGTGA.

Here is what the overall study found, with its caveats: Some motif variants had previously been reported in the synovial fluid and blood of reactive arthritis patients, which suggests shared mechanisms of disease initiation. Blood from ankylosing spondylitis patients appeared to be characterized by a TCR beta motif made up of fewer than ten highly homologous amino acid variants. A CD8+ phenotype was shown by the disease-linked clones, which were found at relatively low frequencies in peripheral blood. The disease-linked clones were reported as significantly enriched in matched synovial fluid samples from ankylosing spondylitis patients.

This receptor was obtained from a male donor with ankylosing spondylitis or in good health (not recorded which). The V gene is TRBV7-3 and the J gene is TRBJ2-1; the best D guess is TRBD2, with 7 bases matching. What was sequenced was blood, either unsorted or a sorted T cell fraction (not recorded which). In nucleotides, the sequence is TGTGCCAGCAGTGGCGGGGGCCCCAGCTCCTACAATGAGCAGTTCTTC. The encoded protein is CASSGGGPSSYNEQFF.